The source of this T cell receptor (beta chain) is a study of human T cells and chemical hapten exposure. In the study overall: Patches with 0.01% DPC went on the upper back, and the tests were read at 6 days.

On this clonotype: Its target is unknown.

The study's findings and limits: Patch test score rose with PT1 expanded TCRs, significant at 8, 16, 32, not 4. In comparison with controls, expanded TCRs gave rise to a significantly larger number of large CDR3 similarity clusters. Because they had alopecia, donors may respond immunologically unlike healthy people.

Stated time point: patch test 2, 6 weeks after DPC sensitization. Treatment here: therapeutic diphenylcyclopropenone sensitization with weekly scalp DPC. Blood, whole and unfractionated, served as the source for total RNA extraction. TCRdb itself ran the RACE reads through MiXCR, one entry per CDR3 protein. The repertoire has roughly 43,000 distinct CDR3 sequences, 9.5% to 10% of them found once; the top ten carry 13% to 15%. Germline CDR1 is LGHNA and CDR2 is YNFKEQ. This CDR3 contains 16 residues. With 1 base clipped from V and 6 bases from J, the junction kept 9 bases outside the gene matches. V is TRBV4-2 and J is TRBJ2-1, with 7 positions matching TRBD2. This clonotype originated in a woman aged 30 to 39 with alopecia areata. Some clones in this sample may be carry-over from other donors' samples. This specimen consisted of whole blood, obtained in connection with sensitization to the hapten diphenylcyclopropenone (DPC). CDR3 loop: CASSQGSRGDPNEQFF. The CDR3 bases are TGTGCCAGCAGCCAAGGGTCTCGGGGGGACCCCAATGAGCAGTTCTTC.